This TCR beta chain was profiled in a study of shared clonotypes between healthy human individuals. At the level of the study: The study enrolled two women and a few men aged 18 to 49. The study used three CD4 naive, three CD4 memory, two CD8 naive and one CD8 memory plate per donor. Findings of the study overall: Naive CD4 clonotypes overlapped across a few donors at around 4.7%.

On this clone itself: Its antigen is not identified.

Germline values: CDR1 KGHSH, CDR2 LQKENI. This CDR3 contains 15 residues. V lost 6 bases to trimming and J lost 0 bases; unmatched junction nucleotides: 7. Repertoires were generated with immunoSEQ multiplex PCR, while TCRdb's copy carries only in-frame clones and drops some. The sample records over 2 million clones, less than 95% being singletons. This clonotype was sampled from a man aged 18 to 29 in good health. Some clones in this sample may be carry-over from other donors' samples. The rearrangement uses TRBV18 and TRBJ2-7, with 8 bases aligning to TRBD2. Material: naive CD4+ T cells from PBMCs. Sample subset: CD45RA+ positively selected. CDR3 protein: CASSSLAATSYEQYF. The CDR3 DNA is TGTGCCAGCTCGTCACTAGCGGCCACCTCCTACGAGCAGTACTTC.